This TCR beta chain was retrieved from a study of blood T cells in healthy people across ages. Overall study findings and caveats: Age showed a roughly linear inverse relationship with TCR beta diversity per million T cells.

The CDR3 length is 12 residues. Germline-derived CDR1 and CDR2 are MNHEY and SVGAGI. Trimming took off 8 bases at V and 4 bases at J, with 11 bases between the two ends. Only a few counts were recorded for this clonotype. The antigen remains unidentified. It was with a sample-barcoded 5' primer and a J-beta primer mix that a second PCR of about 7 to 12 cycles was run. TCRdb reprocessed the 5' RACE reads via MiXCR and lists one record per CDR3 protein. The table shows 700,000 or so distinct CDR3 sequences, with approximately 22% occurring only once. Sequenced material: blood. The chain has TRBV6-5 and TRBJ1-1; D is undetermined. This sequence was found in a man between 65 and 85 years old in good health. CDR3 residues: CASRVGGTEAFF. CDR3 nucleotides: TGTGCCAGCCGGGTGGGTGGCACTGAAGCTTTCTTT.